Below are 21 T cell receptor beta chains sequenced from a single sample in a study of tumor and adjacent non-tumor tissue in lung cancer. A modified ARM-PCR protocol with three rounds of nested PCR amplified TCRbeta. TCRdb used MiXCR to reprocess the multiplex PCR reads, holding one entry per CDR3 protein. The table records tens of thousands of distinct CDR3 sequences, 60% to 70% of them present only once. RNA was extracted from bulk tissue without any cell sorting. This non-tumor lung sample came from over 3 cm beyond the tumor edge. The sequenced sample consisted of distant non-tumor lung tissue. These receptors were taken from a woman aged 40-49 years with non-small cell lung cancer.

Notes on this clonotype: Since a much larger clone is just one base distant, this may be a read error. V is TRBV24-1 and J is TRBJ2-3; D unclear. Per the germline V gene, CDR1 is KGHDR and CDR2 is SFDVKD. The length of the CDR3 is 14 residues. Here the CDR3 reads CATKAGYNTDTPYF. As DNA, the CDR3 is TGTGCCACTAAAGCCGGGTACAACACAGATACGCCGTATTTT.

As regards this clonotype: Its ends do not fully match the called genes, so a read error is possible. CDR3 residues: CVSNTGTGSYEQYF. CDR3 sequence (DNA): TGTGTCAGCAACACCGGTACAGGCTCCTACGAGCAGTACTTC. The chain has TRBV5-5 and TRBJ2-7; tentatively, D is TRBD1 (5 bases). This CDR3 has 14 residues. Germline V gives CDR1 SGHKS, CDR2 YYEKEE (reference sequence).

This clonotype occurred once. Without the conserved terminal phenylalanine or tryptophan, this CDR3 likely stems from a read error. The chain is built from TRBV19 and TRBJ2-7; 8 bases agree with TRBD2. This CDR3 is 14 amino acids long. Trimming at V came to 6 bases and at J to 0 bases, leaving 4 bases not matched to a gene. Germline CDR1 is LNHDA and CDR2 is SQIVND (reference sequence). This CDR3 reads CASRPTSGSYEQYL. As DNA, the CDR3 is TGTGCCAGTAGACCAACTAGCGGCTCCTACGAGCAGTACTTA.

In regard to this clonotype: A read error may produce the germline difference seen at one junction end. V gene TRBV11-2 combines with J gene TRBJ1-4; 9 positions match TRBD1. Germline V gives CDR1 SGHAT, CDR2 FQNNGV. The CDR3 is 18 residues long. The CDR3 loop is CASSPGQGTFIIDGKPFF. CDR3 DNA: TGTGCCAGCAGCCCAGGACAGGGGACATTCATAATCGATGGAAAACCGTTTTTT.

Regarding this clonotype: A much larger clone is a single base away; this may be a read error. This chain uses TRBV29-1 with TRBJ2-3, with 11 bases lining up with TRBD2. The trim removed 6 bases at V and 2 bases at J, leaving 4 bases unmatched. Germline CDR1 SQVTM, CDR2 ANQGSEA. The length of the CDR3 is 14 residues. Written as DNA, the CDR3 is TGCAGCGTATTAGCGGGAGGGACCACAGATACGCAGTATTTT. Its protein is CSVLAGGTTDTQYF.

This clonotype appeared a few times. This may arise from a read error, as a much more abundant clone is one base away. J is TRBJ2-7 and V is TRBV6-5, with a weak D call TRBD1 (6 bases). V was clipped by 6 bases and J by 3 bases, with 15 bases between them. CDR3 length equals 14 residues. The germline V gene has CDR1 MNHEY and CDR2 SVGAGI. CDR3 DNA sequence: TGTGCCAGCAGCCCAAGAGAGGACAGCTACGAGCAGTACTTC. It translates to CASSPREDSYEQYF.

The sample holds many counts of this clonotype. The chain recombines TRBV6-6 with TRBJ1-1, with D maybe TRBD1 (5 bases). The CDR3 runs 16 residues. Germline loops: CDR1 MNHNY, CDR2 SVGAGI (reference sequence). V was pared by 2 bases and J by 2 bases, with 15 bases between. The CDR3 spells CASSYGTWEGNTEAFF. For the CDR3, the DNA is TGTGCCAGCAGTTACGGGACCTGGGAGGGTAACACTGAAGCTTTCTTT.

As concerns this clonotype: A single base separates this from a much larger clone, so it may be a read error. The V call is TRBV7-9, the J call TRBJ2-7; 7 nucleotides agree with TRBD2. This CDR3 comprises 13 residues. CDR1 is SEHNR and CDR2 is FQNEAQ in the germline V gene (reference sequence). Here the CDR3 reads CDSSRDYSYEQYF. The CDR3 DNA sequence: TGTGACAGCAGTCGGGACTACTCCTACGAGCAGTACTTC.

A word on this clonotype: This clone may be a read error of a much larger clone one base away. This chain uses TRBV7-9 with TRBJ1-1; possibly TRBD1 for D (6 bases). Germline CDR1 is SEHNR and CDR2 is FQNEAQ (reference sequence). V shed 1 base and J shed 5 bases, with 17 bases lying between them. There are 16 residues in the CDR3. CDR3 nucleotides: TGTGCCAGCAGCTTAGGACTCGGGGGCAGGGAGACTGAAGCTTTCTTT. This sequence encodes CASSLGLGGRETEAFF. Drawing the rest from reference TRBV7-9 and TRBJ1-1, the complete variable domain is DTGVSQNPRHKITKRGQNVTFRCDPISEHNRLYWYRQTLGQGPEFLTYFQNEAQLEKSRLLSDRFSAERPKGSFSTLEIQRTEQGDSAMYLCASSLGLGGRETEAFFGQGTRLTVV.

This clonotype was seen ten or more times. The chain couples TRBV30 to TRBJ2-3; possible D gene TRBD2, 5 bases. V lost 3 bases and J lost 8, with 9 bases in between. Germline CDR1 and CDR2: GTSNPN and SVGIG (reference sequence). There are 11 residues in the CDR3. DNA for the CDR3: TGTGCCTGGAGGCGCCGGGGTACGCAGTATTTT. Its protein product is CAWRRRGTQYF.

This clonotype was seen ten or more times. J is TRBJ2-1 and V is TRBV12-3 or TRBV12-4; TRBD2 agrees at 8 bases. The CDR3 has 15 residues. The J segment lost 4 bases and the V segment lost 1 base, leaving 3 bases of the junction unmatched. This CDR3 reads CASSLGSGRYNEQFF. CDR3 sequence (DNA): TGTGCCAGCAGTTTAGGGAGCGGGAGATACAATGAGCAGTTCTTC.

About this clonotype: A junction end diverges from the germline sequence, so it may reflect a read error. This chain links TRBV6-6 with TRBJ2-7, with D unclear. Near its end, the DNA agrees better with TRBJ2-1, so the J call may be wrong. Per the germline V gene, CDR1 is MNHNY and CDR2 is SVGAGI (reference sequence). This CDR3 has 12 residues. The CDR3 region is CTSSPSWVEQFF. In nucleotides, the CDR3 is TGTACCAGCAGTCCTTCCTGGGTTGAGCAGTTCTTC.

Worth noting for this clonotype: The CDR3 does not close with the conserved phenylalanine or tryptophan, likely indicating a read error. The J gene is TRBJ1-5, the V gene TRBV6-5, with TRBD1 as a possible D gene (5 bases). Germline-derived CDR1 and CDR2 are MNHEY and SVGAGI. This CDR3 has 15 amino acids. CDR3 protein: CVSSSTIGVDQPQHI. The CDR3, as DNA: TGTGTCAGCAGTTCAACAATAGGGGTCGATCAGCCCCAGCATATT.

For this clonotype: A read error may produce the germline difference seen at one junction end. The chain couples TRBV6-6 to TRBJ2-3, with TRBD2 matching over 7 bases. Germline CDR1 reads MNHNY; CDR2 reads SVGAGI (reference sequence). The CDR3 totals 15 residues. Here the CDR3 reads CTSSLGGVVAGTRYF. CDR3 DNA sequence: TGTACCAGCAGTTTGGGGGGGGTAGTGGCAGGTACGCGTTATTTT.

In the case of this clonotype: Given a much more abundant clone one base away, this may be a read error. The chain employs TRBV4-2 and TRBJ2-1; D remains ambiguous. The CDR3 is made up of 13 amino acids. Germline V gene sequence: CDR1 LGHNA, CDR2 YNFKEQ. The chain's CDR3 is CASCQPTPSGQFF. As DNA, the CDR3 is TGTGCCAGCTGCCAACCCACGCCCAGTGGGCAGTTCTTC.

This clonotype was recorded a few times. A much bigger clone sits one base away, suggesting this may be a read error. The chain uses TRBV6-1 and TRBJ1-2; D is uncertain. This CDR3 spans 14 amino acids. Germline V lookup: CDR1 MNHNS, CDR2 SASEGT. The CDR3 DNA reads as TGTGTCAGCAGTGAACAGCCGGAATCTCGCGGCTACACCTTC. Residues: CVSSEQPESRGYTF.

Of note for this clonotype: A single base separates this from a much larger clone, so it may be a read error. The conserved phenylalanine or tryptophan normally closing the CDR3 is absent here, so this likely arose from a read error. The rearrangement links TRBV6-2 or TRBV6-3 to TRBJ1-1; D unresolved. V was pared by 7 bases and J by 6 bases, with 18 bases between. The CDR3 sequence is 14 residues long. Per the germline V gene, CDR1 is MNHEY and CDR2 is SVGEGT. CDR3 sequence reads: CASIDPDARPEAFL. CDR3 in DNA: TGTGCCAGCATTGACCCGGACGCCCGACCTGAAGCTTTCCTT.

This clonotype occurred a few times. This may come from a read error, since a much larger clone is one base off. The chain is built from TRBV20-1 and TRBJ2-7; TRBD1 aligns across 10 bases. The CDR3 length is 15 residues. Germline V CDR1 and CDR2: DFQATT, SNEGSKA (reference sequence). Written as DNA, the CDR3 is TGCAACCTATCCGGTATGGGGACAGGGGCCTACGAGCAGTACTTC. Protein product: CNLSGMGTGAYEQYF.

With regard to this clonotype: A junction boundary mismatches the germline segment, possibly from a read error. This rearrangement joins TRBV5-4 to TRBJ2-5; D is uncertain. Germline lookup yields CDR1 SGHNT and CDR2 YYREEE (reference sequence). There are 15 residues in the CDR3. This chain's CDR3 is CASSYYTRQQVTQYF. CDR3 coding DNA: TGTGCCAGCAGCTACTACACAAGGCAACAAGTGACCCAGTACTTC.

The chain couples TRBV5-1 to TRBJ2-5; 7 bases fit TRBD1. The V gene's germline CDR1 is SGHRS and CDR2 YFSETQ. After removal of 3 bases from V and 4 bases from J, the junction contained 6 bases not matched to a gene. This CDR3 is 14 amino acids long. CDR3: CASSWDSTRETQYF. As DNA, the CDR3 is TGCGCCAGCAGCTGGGACAGCACCCGAGAGACCCAGTACTTC.

By share, this clonotype counts as medium-sized. This sequence joins TRBV11-2 and TRBJ1-5; perhaps TRBD1 as D (5 bases). Germline V gives CDR1 SGHAT, CDR2 FQNNGV. The V and J ends lost 3 bases and 7 bases respectively, with 10 bases between them. The CDR3 covers 13 residues. The CDR3 sequence: CASSFSGWQPQHF. In DNA form, the CDR3 reads TGTGCCAGCAGCTTCTCAGGGTGGCAGCCCCAGCATTTT.